The T cell receptor beta chain described here comes from a study of T-cell reconstitution after alpha-beta-depleted transplantation in children. Notes on the study in general: In patients about two months after transplant, alpha-beta T cells reportedly arose from several hundred expanded graft clones. After one year, T-cell counts and TCRbeta diversity mostly came from new T cells.

V gave up 4 bases and J gave up 1 base; unmatched junction bases: 2. Per germline, CDR1 SGHRS and CDR2 YFSETQ. The CDR3 is 13 residues long. The TCRbeta library incorporated unique molecular identifiers. TCRdb ran MiXCR on the PCR reads and lists one entry per CDR3 protein. Among over 150,000 distinct CDR3 sequences listed, approximately 7% were seen once. As regards this clonotype: As yet, its antigen is unknown.

Sample: PBMCs, taken before TCRalphabeta/CD19-depleted stem cell transplant. This receptor was taken from a boy younger than 10 with acute lymphoblastic leukemia, due to receive a stem cell transplant. The V and J genes are TRBV5-1 and TRBJ2-7; 7 positions agree with TRBD2. The DNA of the CDR3 is TGCGCCAGCAGCCGGGGGGATTCCTACGAGCAGTACTTC. Protein product: CASSRGDSYEQYF.